The 22 T cell receptor beta chains below come from one sample, sequenced in a study of tissue T cells after allogeneic stem cell transplantation. This sample's time point: mouse harvest day 14 after allogeneic transplant. Mouse grafts combined 10^7 T-cell-depleted bone marrow cells with 10^6 splenic CD5+ T cells. Produced via immunoSEQ multiplex PCR; TCRdb's table is partial and in-frame only. Of about 6,800 clones in the sample, over 30% are singletons; the top ten hold roughly 5.8%. The sequencing sample was made of skin. All receptors come from a female BALB/c mouse given C57BL/6 T cells with graft-versus-host disease after an allogeneic hematopoietic cell transplant.

This clone was detected a few times. Genes and germline come from the mouse. The sequenced fragment ends 1 residue before the CDR3 boundary, so the rest is inferred from the germline J gene. J is TRBJ2-1 and V is TRBV26, with 7 nucleotides matching TRBD2. J was trimmed by 3 bases and V by 0 bases; bases with no gene match: 2. The CDR3 runs 15 residues. From germline, CDR1 is KGHPV and CDR2 FQNQEV (reference sequence). The covered CDR3 bases are TGTGCCAGCAGTCTGTCACGGGGGGGCTATGCTGAGCAGTTC. It codes for CASSLSRGGYAEQF. The full-length CDR3 reads as CASSLSRGGYAEQFF. The whole variable domain, filled in from reference TRBV26 and TRBJ2-1, reads NSKVIQTPRYLVKGQGQKAKMRCIPEKGHPVVFWYQQNKNNEFKFLINFQNQEVLQQIDMTEKRFSAECPSNSPCSLEIQSSEAGDSALYLCASSLSRGGYAEQFFGPGTRLTVL.

This clone has more than one count but fewer than ten. Germline and genes here are mouse. The read is 1 residue too short to cover the CDR3 end, so that end is filled in from the germline J gene. The chain uses TRBV26 and TRBJ1-3, with no clear D. V lost 1 base and J 0 bases, leaving 4 bases between the germline ends. Germline CDR1 is KGHPV and CDR2 is FQNQEV (reference sequence). The CDR3 covers 14 residues. The CDR3: CASSLLDSGNTLYF. CDR3 DNA (partial): TGTGCCAGCAGTCTGTTAGATTCTGGAAATACGCTCTAT.

This clone was detected only a few times. Any gene name here is a mouse gene name. The read terminates 1 residue before the CDR3 end, so the remaining end is supplied by the germline J gene. The chain joins TRBV16 to TRBJ2-7; 8 bases line up with TRBD2. The length of the CDR3 is 14 residues. Germline loops: CDR1 SGHSA, CDR2 FRNQAP. Losses at the gene ends were 1 base for V and 6 bases for J; bases not matched to a gene: 5. The DNA read from the CDR3 is TGTGCAAGCAGCTTAGGCGGGGGGGCGGGTGAACAGTAC. Protein product: CASSLGGGAGEQY. The whole CDR3 sequence reads CASSLGGGAGEQYF.

As concerns this clone: Here the gene names and germline are mouse. The missing CDR3 end, 1 residue past where the read stops, is filled in from the germline J gene. The chain couples TRBV4 to TRBJ1-3; D unclear. CDR3 length: 14 residues. The germline gives CDR1 LGHDT, CDR2 YNNKQL (reference sequence). V was trimmed by 6 bases and J by 0 bases, leaving 9 bases between them. CDR3 protein: CASSPAVSGNTLYF. CDR3 DNA (partial): TGTGCCAGCAGTCCCGCAGTTTCTGGAAATACGCTCTAT. The full variable domain, its missing parts supplied by reference TRBV4 and TRBJ1-3, is ETAVFQTPNYHVTQVGNEVSFNCKQTLGHDTMYWYKQDSKKLLKIMFSYNNKQLIVNETVPRRFSPQSSDKAHLNLRIKSVEPEDSAVYLCASSPAVSGNTLYFGEGSRLIVV.

Notes on this clone: Here the gene names and germline are mouse. The read ends 1 residue shy of where the CDR3 ends; the end is completed using the germline J gene. This chain links TRBV12-1 with TRBJ1-1, with D tentatively TRBD1 (5 bases). Trimming took off 4 bases at V and 0 bases at J, with 11 bases between the two ends. There are 14 residues in the CDR3. Germline CDR1 is SGHSN and CDR2 is HYEKVE. The CDR3 reads CASSPGTPNTEVFF. The covered CDR3 bases are TGTGCCAGCTCCCCCGGGACCCCAAACACAGAAGTCTTC. Full variable domain (rest looked up from reference TRBV12-1 and TRBJ1-1): DSGVVQSPRHIIKEKGGRSVLTCIPISGHSNVVWYQQTLGKELKFLIQHYEKVERDKGFLPSRFSVQQFDDYHSEMNMSALELEDSAMYFCASSPGTPNTEVFFGKGTRLTVV.

Worth noting for this clone: Genes and germline come from the mouse. Read sequence stops 1 residue before the CDR3 end, and the germline J gene provides the missing end. V gene TRBV26 combines with J gene TRBJ2-4; D gene uncertain. The germline CDR1 and CDR2 sequences are KGHPV and FQNQEV (reference sequence). V was trimmed by 4 bases and J by 2 bases, leaving 7 bases between them. This CDR3 contains 13 residues. The CDR3 reads CASSHRYQNTLYF. The part of the CDR3 DNA that was read is TGTGCCAGCAGTCATAGGTATCAAAACACCTTGTAC.

On this clone: All gene names here are mouse names. The CDR3 goes on 1 residue after the read ends, and that part is filled in from the germline J gene. The chain has TRBV3 and TRBJ2-1; weak D call: TRBD1 (6 bases). The germline V gene encodes CDR1 SNHLY and CDR2 FYNGKV (reference sequence). The CDR3 has 13 residues. V lost 5 bases to trimming and J lost 4 bases, with 9 bases between them. The CDR3 loop is CASSRDTYAEQFF. The sequenced CDR3 bases are TGTGCCAGCAGCCGGGACACATATGCTGAGCAGTTC. Supplemented by reference TRBV3 and TRBJ2-1, the full variable domain reads GPKVLQIPSHQIIDMGQMVTLNCDPVSNHLYFYWYKQILGQQMEFLVNFYNGKVMEKSKLFKDQFSVERPDGSYFTLKIQPTALEDSAVYFCASSRDTYAEQFFGPGTRLTVL.

About this clone itself: Mouse gene names apply. Read sequence stops 1 residue before the CDR3 end, and the germline J gene provides the missing end. The chain is built from TRBV3 and TRBJ2-7; TRBD2 agrees at 9 bases. V lost 4 bases and J lost 0; bases outside the gene matches: 1. In germline, CDR1 is SNHLY, CDR2 FYNGKV (reference sequence). The CDR3 runs 14 residues. CDR3: CASSSTGGSYEQYF. CDR3 DNA, as far as it was read: TGTGCCAGCAGCTCGACTGGGGGCTCCTATGAACAGTAC.

Details on this clone: Gene and germline names: mouse. The read ends 1 residue shy of where the CDR3 ends; the end is completed using the germline J gene. The rearrangement uses TRBV2 and TRBJ1-3; D not resolved. Per the germline V gene, CDR1 is LGHNA and CDR2 is YSYQKL. The CDR3 contains 14 residues. The V gene lost 3 bases and the J gene lost 0 bases, with 6 bases spanning the gap. The CDR3 here is CASSHSGSGNTLYF. CDR3 bases read: TGTGCCAGCAGCCATTCAGGTTCTGGAAATACGCTCTAT. Based on the CDR3 plus reference TRBV2 and TRBJ1-3, the full variable domain is DPKIIQKPKYLVAVTGSEKILICEQYLGHNAMYWYRQSAKKPLEFMFSYSYQKLMDNQTASSRFQPQSSKKNHLDLQITALKPDDSATYFCASSHSGSGNTLYFGEGSRLIVV.

This clone rates as medium-sized. The gene names here belong to mouse. The CDR3 is cut off 1 residue early in the read; its end comes from the germline J gene. The rearrangement links TRBV16 to TRBJ2-1; D is unclear. The V and J ends lost 0 bases and 6 bases respectively, with 9 bases between them. Germline loops: CDR1 SGHSA, CDR2 FRNQAP. This CDR3 is 14 amino acids long. CDR3 in amino acids: CASSLDPSFAEQFF. CDR3 DNA (partial): TGTGCAAGCAGCTTAGATCCCAGTTTTGCTGAGCAGTTC.

By share of the sample, this clone is medium-sized. The genes are named according to mouse. The missing CDR3 end, 1 residue past where the read stops, is filled in from the germline J gene. The chain has TRBV3 and TRBJ2-4; 8 bases agree with TRBD2. CDR3 length equals 13 residues. From germline, CDR1 is SNHLY and CDR2 FYNGKV (reference sequence). V lost 4 bases, J lost 3 bases, and 0 bases stayed unmatched. Partial CDR3 DNA: TGTGCCAGCAGCTACTGGGGGCAAAACACCTTGTAC. This translates into CASSYWGQNTLY. The complete CDR3 sequence is CASSYWGQNTLYF.

On this clone itself: Mouse germline and gene names are used. Coverage ceases 1 residue before the CDR3 finishes, and the germline J gene fills in the end. The chain employs TRBV5 and TRBJ2-7, with TRBD2 identical over 9 bases. The germline gives CDR1 LGHNA, CDR2 YNLKQL (reference sequence). Losses at the gene ends were 0 bases for V and 4 bases for J; bases not matched to a gene: 4. CDR3 size: 15 residues. The CDR3 region is CASSQDGGAPYEQYF. Incomplete CDR3 DNA: TGTGCCAGCAGCCAAGATGGGGGGGCCCCTTATGAACAGTAC.

This clone was recorded a few times. Genes and germline come from the mouse. The read terminates 1 residue before the CDR3 end, so the remaining end is supplied by the germline J gene. The chain uses TRBV16 and TRBJ2-7; D remains ambiguous. The V and J ends lost 1 base and 0 bases respectively, with 1 base between them. The CDR3 covers 12 residues. Per germline, CDR1 SGHSA and CDR2 FRNQAP. The sequenced CDR3 bases are TGTGCAAGCAGCTTAGCCTCCTATGAACAGTAC. Translated, it gives CASSLASYEQY. The CDR3, in full, reads CASSLASYEQYF.

With respect to this clone: Mouse germline and gene names are used. The read gets to within 1 residue of the CDR3 end, and the germline J gene fills in the rest. This chain connects TRBV19 to TRBJ2-7; TRBD2 matches at 8 bases. CDR3 length: 15 residues. Germline loops: CDR1 FNHDT, CDR2 SITEND (reference sequence). Trimming removed 2 bases from V and 0 bases from J; junction bases left unmatched: 4. The part of the CDR3 DNA that was read is TGTGCCAGCAGTATCTGGGGGGTGAGCTCCTATGAACAGTAC. Translating it yields CASSIWGVSSYEQY. The complete CDR3 protein is CASSIWGVSSYEQYF.

A word on this clone: Germline and genes: mouse. The CDR3 region is CASSLLGEDTQYF. Partial CDR3 DNA: TGTGCCAGCTCTCTCTTGGGGGAAGACACCCAGTAC. The chain recombines TRBV12-1 with TRBJ2-5; TRBD2 is a possible D gene (6 bases). The read gets to within 1 residue of the CDR3 end, and the germline J gene fills in the rest. Trimming stripped 0 bases from V and 4 bases from J, with 7 bases between. The CDR3 runs 13 residues. Per the germline V gene, CDR1 is SGHSN and CDR2 is HYEKVE.

Of note for this clone: Each gene name is a mouse one. The read terminates 1 residue before the CDR3 end, so the remaining end is supplied by the germline J gene. The chain links TRBV26 to TRBJ2-4; possible D gene TRBD1, 6 bases. V dropped 2 bases and J dropped 0 bases, with 6 bases sitting between them. Germline assignment: CDR1 KGHPV and CDR2 FQNQEV (reference sequence). This CDR3 region has 14 residues. The CDR3 bases that were read are TGTGCCAGCAGTCTGCAGGGGAGTCAAAACACCTTGTAC. Its translation: CASSLQGSQNTLY. The CDR3, in full, reads CASSLQGSQNTLYF.

As to this clone: Germline and genes: mouse. Sequencing ends 1 residue short of the CDR3 end; the germline J gene provides the rest. Different DNA sequences within this sample yield the same CDR3. V usage is TRBV26 and J usage is TRBJ1-1; TRBD1 aligns across 11 bases. The CDR3 has 14 residues. The germline V gene encodes CDR1 KGHPV and CDR2 FQNQEV (reference sequence). V was clipped by 3 bases and J by 4 bases; unmatched bases: 1. CDR3 DNA, as far as it was read: TGTGCCAGCAGTCTCGGGACAGGGGGCACAGAAGTCTTC. Translation gives CASSLGTGGTEVF. The whole CDR3 region reads CASSLGTGGTEVFF.

On this clone itself: Gene names are the mouse ones. The CDR3 end is not reached by the read, which stops 1 residue before it; the germline J gene fills it in. The chain couples TRBV15 to TRBJ2-3, with D tentatively TRBD1 or TRBD2 (5 bases each). Trimming cost V 5 bases and J 0 bases, with 12 bases left between them. This CDR3 comprises 15 residues. The germline gives CDR1 SGHND, CDR2 FRSKSL. CDR3 DNA (partial): TGTGCCAGCAGTCCCCGGGGGTTTAGTGCAGAAACGCTGTAT. Protein: CASSPRGFSAETLY. In full, the CDR3 is CASSPRGFSAETLYF.

This clone was seen a handful of times. Genes here carry mouse names. The CDR3 loop is CSSSQLANTEVFF. The part of the CDR3 DNA that was read is TGCTCCAGCAGTCAACTTGCAAACACAGAAGTCTTC. The rearrangement joins TRBV23 to TRBJ1-1. Read coverage stops 1 residue before the CDR3 terminus; the germline J gene supplies the remainder. The CDR3 runs to 13 residues. Germline-derived CDR1 and CDR2 are KGHTA and FQNQQP.

Of note for this clone: Genes here carry mouse names. The sequence runs out 1 residue before the end of the CDR3; the remainder is reconstructed from the germline J gene. The chain carries TRBV26 and TRBJ2-5, with unresolved D. CDR1 and CDR2 from the germline V gene are KGHPV and FQNQEV (reference sequence). The CDR3 loop spans 14 amino acids. V was pared by 2 bases and J by 0 bases, with 6 bases between. Partial CDR3 DNA: TGTGCCAGCAGTCTGGGCATTAACCAAGACACCCAGTAC. It yields the protein CASSLGINQDTQY. In full, the CDR3 is CASSLGINQDTQYF.

This clone has only a few counts. The genes are named according to mouse. Sequencing ends 1 residue short of the CDR3 end; the germline J gene provides the rest. The gene calls are TRBV23 and TRBJ2-4; the D call in the table, TRBD2, was not verified against the DNA. This CDR3 comprises 15 residues. Germline loops: CDR1 KGHTA, CDR2 FQNQQP. CDR3 region: CSSSQSPTSQNTLYF. Incomplete CDR3 DNA: TGCTCCAGCAGTCAATCGCCAACTAGTCAAAACACCTTGTAC.

To note about this clone: Germline and genes: mouse. The read falls 1 residue short of the CDR3 end, and the missing part is taken from the germline J gene. The gene calls are TRBV19 and TRBJ2-3; D may be TRBD1 (6 bases). The germline CDR1 and CDR2 sequences are FNHDT and SITEND (reference sequence). The V gene lost 3 bases and the J gene lost 1 base, with 9 bases spanning the gap. CDR3 length: 14 amino acids. The CDR3 here is CASSTGAGAETLYF. The part of the CDR3 DNA that was read is TGTGCCAGCAGTACAGGGGCGGGTGCAGAAACGCTGTAT.